This entry features one TCR beta chain sequence. The antigen remains undetermined. The trim removed 4 bases at V and 5 bases at J, leaving 4 bases unmatched. The CDR3 spans 14 residues. CDR1 and CDR2 from the germline V gene are MDHEN and SYDVKM. The sample originates from a study of a mutant IDH1 vaccine in newly diagnosed glioma. The study's findings and limits: Seemingly, top peripheral T cell clonotype changes bore no relation to pseudoprogression.

Time point noted: week 35, safety follow-up. A 20-mer mutant IDH1 peptide at 300 ug was injected subcutaneously with topical imiquimod. Profiling relied on immunoSEQ multiplex PCR, and the TCRdb table lists in-frame clones only, not all of them. The table has roughly 69,000 clones, around 90% seen once. The sequencing used PBMCs, collected from a glioma patient whose treatment included an IDH1 peptide vaccine. This TCR came from a man younger than 40 with glioma. The chain recombines TRBV28 with TRBJ2-2, with 7 bases fitting TRBD1. Here the CDR3 reads CASSSGGSTGELFF. The DNA of the CDR3 is TGTGCCAGCAGTTCAGGGGGAAGTACCGGGGAGCTGTTTTTT.